This TCR beta chain derives from a study of blood T cell repertoires in COVID-19. Study as a whole: From T cells, B-cell-depleted T cells, or PBMCs came the material, which was cDNA or gDNA.

The study assigned cohorts using participant-reported clinical history. The V end was cut by 1 base, the J end by 6 bases, with 7 bases between. Per the germline V gene, CDR1 is SGHTA and CDR2 is FQGNSA. The CDR3 sequence is 13 residues long. Generated by immunoSEQ multiplex PCR, the TCRdb table keeps only in-frame clones and is missing some. The data show roughly 150,000 clones, with around four fifths seen just once and roughly 5.6% held by the top ten. The receptor was derived from an older man who had been exposed to COVID-19. The sequenced sample was PBMCs or T cells enriched from blood (not recorded which). The V call is TRBV7-2, the J call TRBJ2-1; D ambiguous. The CDR3 DNA sequence: TGTGCCAGCAGCTTAGGTCCTACCAATGAGCAGTTCTTC. Protein sequence: CASSLGPTNEQFF.